Below are 28 T cell receptor beta chains sequenced from a single sample in a study of T cells expressing NK-cell markers. TCRdb reanalyzed the 5' RACE reads, giving one entry per CDR3 protein sequence and no DNA. This repertoire includes a few hundred thousand distinct CDR3 sequences. Sample: blood T cells: a sorted CD56 or NKG2C T cell subset, CD4+ or CD8+ T cells, or bulk PBMC T cells (not recorded which). The origin of the receptors is a man aged 18-69 years in good health.

This rearrangement joins TRBV7-8 to TRBJ2-7; TCRdb returns TRBD2, unconfirmable since there is no DNA. The germline CDR1 and CDR2 sequences are SGHVS and FQNEAQ. This CDR3 contains 15 residues. The CDR3 is CASSLTSSVSNEQYF.

The J gene is TRBJ2-3, the V gene TRBV5-6; TCRdb's D gene call, TRBD1, goes unchecked for lack of DNA. Germline CDR1 is SGHDT and CDR2 is YYEEEE. The CDR3 spans 16 residues. CDR3 region: CASSGGTGLRSDTQYF.

The genes are TRBV24-1 and TRBJ2-7; TCRdb proposes TRBD2, but this gene call is untestable without DNA. Germline CDR1 reads KGHDR; CDR2 reads SFDVKD. The CDR3 consists of 13 residues. CDR3 protein: CANRPRGAGEQYF.

V is TRBV20-1 and J is TRBJ2-4; TCRdb's D call, TRBD2, is unchecked because there is no DNA. CDR1 and CDR2 from the germline V gene are DFQATT and SNEGSKA (reference sequence). This CDR3 region has 14 residues. CDR3 residues: CSAREVRGGDIQYF.

The chain recombines TRBV6-1 with TRBJ1-2; TCRdb designates TRBD1, a call that cannot be tested without DNA. CDR1 MNHNS and CDR2 SASEGT come from the germline V gene. The CDR3 contains 14 residues. CDR3 residues: CARKIQGYLDGYTF.

The chain uses TRBV5-8 and TRBJ2-3; TCRdb picks TRBD1, but there is no DNA to check that call. Germline CDR1 and CDR2: SGHTS and YDEGEE. The length of the CDR3 is 14 residues. CDR3 residues: CASSLRQGSDTQYF.

The rearrangement uses TRBV6-5 and TRBJ1-4; TCRdb reports TRBD1, a call that lacks DNA to check it against. Germline V gene sequence: CDR1 MNHEY, CDR2 SVGAGI. This CDR3 has 15 amino acids. CDR3 residues: CASSSAGTGNEKLFF.

This sequence joins TRBV6-1 and TRBJ2-7; with no DNA, the TCRdb D assignment of TRBD1 cannot be verified. Germline V gene lookup returns CDR1 MNHNS and CDR2 SASEGT. The CDR3 sequence is 15 residues long. CDR3 residues: CASRNRGVSNYEQYF.

V usage is TRBV20-1 and J usage is TRBJ1-6. Germline V gene data show CDR1 as DFQATT and CDR2 as SNEGSKA (reference sequence). This CDR3 is built from 15 residues. CDR3 loop: CSATKRGQPNSPLHF.

V is TRBV24-1 and J is TRBJ2-1; with no DNA, the TCRdb D assignment of TRBD1 cannot be verified. CDR3 length: 16 residues. CDR1 KGHDR and CDR2 SFDVKD come from the germline V gene. This chain's CDR3 is CATSDWRGGRMDEQFF.

The rearrangement uses TRBV7-9 and TRBJ1-5; TCRdb picks TRBD1, but there is no DNA to check that call. CDR3 length: 14 residues. Per the germline V gene, CDR1 is SEHNR and CDR2 is FQNEAQ (reference sequence). This CDR3 reads CASNQGARRQPQHF. The whole variable domain, filled in from reference TRBV7-9 and TRBJ1-5, reads DTGVSQNPRHKITKRGQNVTFRCDPISEHNRLYWYRQTLGQGPEFLTYFQNEAQLEKSRLLSDRFSAERPKGSFSTLEIQRTEQGDSAMYLCASNQGARRQPQHFGDGTRLSIL.

The chain joins TRBV20-1 to TRBJ1-2; there is no DNA to check the TCRdb D call of TRBD1. This CDR3 region has 15 residues. Looked up from germline, CDR1 is DFQATT and CDR2 is SNEGSKA (reference sequence). CDR3: CSARNRAEADYGYTF.

V is TRBV12-3 or TRBV12-4 and J is TRBJ1-4; checking the TCRdb D call of TRBD1 is not possible without DNA. This CDR3 contains 13 residues. CDR3: CASRGAGNEKLFF.

The chain recombines TRBV7-9 with TRBJ1-5. Germline V gene data show CDR1 as SEHNR and CDR2 as FQNEAQ (reference sequence). The CDR3 contains 17 residues. The CDR3 region is CASSSTAGGSSNQPQHF.

The V gene is TRBV12-3 or TRBV12-4, the J gene TRBJ1-2. This CDR3 contains 13 residues. CDR3 sequence reads: CASSSVFSKGYTF.

The chain recombines TRBV29-1 with TRBJ2-1; the TCRdb call, TRBD2, lacks DNA for checking. The CDR3 consists of 15 residues. Germline V CDR1 and CDR2: SQVTM, ANQGSEA. Here the CDR3 reads CSESLSGKSYNEQFF.

The chain couples TRBV7-9 to TRBJ1-4. CDR1 and CDR2 (germline): SEHNR, FQNEAQ (reference sequence). This CDR3 spans 15 amino acids. This chain's CDR3 is CASSPWSAAGEKLFF.

Here the CDR3 reads CASSLQGGTPYNEQFF. The V and J genes are TRBV6-5 and TRBJ2-1; TCRdb picks TRBD1, but there is no DNA to check that call. CDR3 length: 16 residues. Germline assignment: CDR1 MNHEY and CDR2 SVGAGI.

The chain carries TRBV12-3 or TRBV12-4 and TRBJ1-1; with no DNA, the TCRdb D assignment of TRBD1 cannot be verified. The CDR3 extends over 15 amino acids. CDR3 protein: CASSSSDSLNTEAFF.

The chain links TRBV7-2 to TRBJ2-3; the TRBD1 assignment by TCRdb is unverifiable without DNA. Looked up from germline, CDR1 is SGHTA and CDR2 is FQGNSA. CDR3 length equals 14 residues. The CDR3: CASSSGDVMGGQYF.

The rearrangement links TRBV6-5 to TRBJ1-2; the D gene TCRdb calls, TRBD1, cannot be checked with no DNA. The CDR3 has 16 amino acids. CDR1 MNHEY and CDR2 SVGAGI come from the germline V gene. CDR3 protein: CASSYGSGTGNYGYTF.

V usage is TRBV20-1 and J usage is TRBJ1-2; the TCRdb D gene call, TRBD1, has no DNA to confirm it. This CDR3 spans 13 amino acids. The V gene's germline CDR1 is DFQATT and CDR2 SNEGSKA (reference sequence). CDR3 protein: CSATLKGYYGYTF.

The rearrangement uses TRBV5-1 and TRBJ1-4. This CDR3 is 15 amino acids long. CDR1 is SGHRS, CDR2 YFSETQ, per germline. CDR3: CASSLVSATNEKLFF. The full variable domain, completed using reference TRBV5-1 and TRBJ1-4, is KAGVTQTPRYLIKTRGQQVTLSCSPISGHRSVSWYQQTPGQGLQFLFEYFSETQRNKGNFPGRFSGRQFSNSRSEMNVSTLELGDSALYLCASSLVSATNEKLFFGSGTQLSVL.

This rearrangement joins TRBV7-8 to TRBJ2-7; TCRdb designates TRBD2, a call that cannot be tested without DNA. CDR3 length: 16 residues. Germline-derived CDR1 and CDR2 are SGHVS and FQNEAQ. The CDR3: CASSLMGIAGAYEQYF.

The chain links TRBV7-9 to TRBJ2-5; TCRdb returns TRBD1, unconfirmable since there is no DNA. Germline values: CDR1 SEHNR, CDR2 FQNEAQ (reference sequence). The CDR3 spans 15 residues. The CDR3 here is CASSGLGALKETQYF.

V gene TRBV6-1 combines with J gene TRBJ2-1; TCRdb's assignment of TRBD1 cannot be checked, as there is no DNA. CDR3 length: 16 amino acids. Germline loops: CDR1 MNHNS, CDR2 SASEGT. The CDR3 sequence: CASSNRGGAPYNEQFF.

This sequence joins TRBV27 and TRBJ2-3; TCRdb's D call, TRBD2, is unchecked because there is no DNA. Germline loops: CDR1 MNHEY, CDR2 SMNVEV (reference sequence). The CDR3 loop spans 15 amino acids. The CDR3 protein is CASRLAGGITDTQYF.

The genes are TRBV6-2 or TRBV6-3 and TRBJ1-5; absent DNA, TCRdb's TRBD1 call cannot be checked. The CDR3 consists of 15 residues. CDR1 is MNHEY, CDR2 SVGEGT, per germline. The CDR3 spells CASSYRQGNAKPQHF.